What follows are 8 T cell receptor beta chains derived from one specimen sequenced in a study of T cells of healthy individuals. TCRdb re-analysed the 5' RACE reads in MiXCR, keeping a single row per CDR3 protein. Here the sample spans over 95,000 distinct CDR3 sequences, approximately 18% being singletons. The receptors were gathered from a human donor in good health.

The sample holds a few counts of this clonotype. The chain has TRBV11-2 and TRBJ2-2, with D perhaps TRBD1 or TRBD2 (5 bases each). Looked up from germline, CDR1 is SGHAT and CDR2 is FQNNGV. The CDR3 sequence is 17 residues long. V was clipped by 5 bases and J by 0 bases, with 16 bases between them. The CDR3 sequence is CASSRGALRANTGELFF. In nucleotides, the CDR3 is TGTGCCAGCAGCCGAGGGGCCTTGCGAGCGAACACCGGGGAGCTGTTTTTT.

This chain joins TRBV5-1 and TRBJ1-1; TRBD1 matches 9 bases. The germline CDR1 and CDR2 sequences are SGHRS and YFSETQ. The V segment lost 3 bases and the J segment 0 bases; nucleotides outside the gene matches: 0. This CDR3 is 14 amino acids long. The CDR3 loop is CASSYRGLNTEAFF. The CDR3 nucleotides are TGCGCCAGCAGCTACAGGGGGCTGAACACTGAAGCTTTCTTT.

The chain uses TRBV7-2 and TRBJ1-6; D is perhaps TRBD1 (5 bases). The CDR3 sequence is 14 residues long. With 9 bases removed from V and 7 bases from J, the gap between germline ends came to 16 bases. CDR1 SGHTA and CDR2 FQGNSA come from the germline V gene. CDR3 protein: CASLQGPLNSPLHF. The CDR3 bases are TGTGCCAGTCTGCAGGGTCCCCTAAATTCACCCCTCCACTTT.

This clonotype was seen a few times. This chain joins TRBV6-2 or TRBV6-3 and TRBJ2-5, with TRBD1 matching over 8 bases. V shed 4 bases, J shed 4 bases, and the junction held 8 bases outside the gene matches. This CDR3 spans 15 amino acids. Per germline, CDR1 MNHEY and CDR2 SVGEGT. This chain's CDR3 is CASSWGTGLRETQYF. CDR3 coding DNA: TGTGCCAGCAGTTGGGGGACAGGCCTACGAGAGACCCAGTACTTC.

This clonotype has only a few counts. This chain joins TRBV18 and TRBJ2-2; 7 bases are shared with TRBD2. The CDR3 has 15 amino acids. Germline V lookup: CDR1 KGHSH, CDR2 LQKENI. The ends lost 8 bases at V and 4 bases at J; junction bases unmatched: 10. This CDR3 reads CASAEQRDVTGELFF. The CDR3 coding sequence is TGTGCCAGCGCCGAACAGCGGGACGTCACCGGGGAGCTGTTTTTT.

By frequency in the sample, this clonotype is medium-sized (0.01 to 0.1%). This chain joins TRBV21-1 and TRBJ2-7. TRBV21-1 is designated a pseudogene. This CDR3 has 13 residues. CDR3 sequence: CASSKGHSYEQYF. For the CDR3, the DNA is TGTGCCAGCAGCAAAGGACACTCCTACGAGCAGTACTTC.

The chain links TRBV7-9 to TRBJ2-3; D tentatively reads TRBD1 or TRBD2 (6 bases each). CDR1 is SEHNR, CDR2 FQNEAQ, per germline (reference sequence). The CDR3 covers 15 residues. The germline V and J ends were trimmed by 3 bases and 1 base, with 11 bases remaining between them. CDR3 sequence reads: CASSFDGGRTDTQYF. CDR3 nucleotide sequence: TGTGCCAGCAGCTTCGACGGGGGCCGCACAGATACGCAGTATTTT.

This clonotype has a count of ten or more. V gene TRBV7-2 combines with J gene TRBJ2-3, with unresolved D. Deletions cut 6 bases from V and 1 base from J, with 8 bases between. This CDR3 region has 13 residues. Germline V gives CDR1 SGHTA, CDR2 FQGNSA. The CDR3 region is CASRPLGTDTQYF. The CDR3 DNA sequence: TGTGCCAGCAGACCTCTGGGCACAGATACGCAGTATTTT.